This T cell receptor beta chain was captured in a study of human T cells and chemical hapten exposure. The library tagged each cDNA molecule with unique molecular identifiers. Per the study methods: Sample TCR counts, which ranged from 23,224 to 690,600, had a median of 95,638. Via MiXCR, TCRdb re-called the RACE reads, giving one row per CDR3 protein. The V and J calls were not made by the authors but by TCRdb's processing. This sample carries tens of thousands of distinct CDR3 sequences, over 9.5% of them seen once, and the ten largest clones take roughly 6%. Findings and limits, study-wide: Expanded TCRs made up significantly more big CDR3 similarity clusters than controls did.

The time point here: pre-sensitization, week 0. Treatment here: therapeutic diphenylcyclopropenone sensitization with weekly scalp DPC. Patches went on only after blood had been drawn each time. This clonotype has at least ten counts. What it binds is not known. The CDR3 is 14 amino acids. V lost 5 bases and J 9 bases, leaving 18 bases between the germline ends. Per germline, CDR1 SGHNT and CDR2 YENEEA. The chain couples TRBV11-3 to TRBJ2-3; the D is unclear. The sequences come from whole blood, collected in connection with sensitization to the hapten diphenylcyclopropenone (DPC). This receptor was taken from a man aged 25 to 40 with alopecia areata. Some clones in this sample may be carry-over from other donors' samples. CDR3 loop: CASSPTSSRPTQYF. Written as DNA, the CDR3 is TGTGCCAGCAGCCCTACCTCTAGTAGACCCACGCAGTATTTT.